These 12 T cell receptor beta chains were all obtained from the same sample, sequenced in a study of CD8 T cells in ankylosing spondylitis (dated by TCRdb to 2015 to 2018). What the study reported, not specific to this receptor: Blood from ankylosing spondylitis patients appeared to be characterized by a TCR beta motif composed of about 8 highly homologous amino acid variants.

Their recognized antigens are unknown. The library was produced with 5' RACE. Reads for this sample came from an Illumina HiSeq 2500. TCRdb handled the public reads itself, with Q25 trimming in fastp and clone calling in MiXCR, and kept productive beta chains. Each CDR3 protein appears once, grouped with its most common genes and DNA. For this sample the table gives just under 550,000 distinct CDR3 sequences, of which about an eighth were detected only once. About 6.8% of the sample goes to the ten largest clones. The sequencing sample was made of blood, either unsorted or a sorted T cell fraction (not recorded which). These receptors were obtained from a male donor with ankylosing spondylitis.

CDR3 in amino acids: CASSKSPGRETYEQYV. The CDR3 nucleotides read TGTGCCAGCAGCAAAAGCCCGGGGAGGGAGACCTACGAGCAGTACGTC. The V call is TRBV21-1, the J call TRBJ2-7; TRBD2 is the table's D call and was not checked against the DNA. TRBV21-1 is recorded as a pseudogene. The length of the CDR3 is 16 residues.

The V call is TRBV11-2, the J call TRBJ2-1, with D unresolved. CDR1 SGHAT and CDR2 FQNNGV come from the germline V gene. Trimming stripped 1 base from V and 13 bases from J, with 11 bases between. The CDR3 sequence is 12 residues long. The CDR3, as DNA: TGTGCCAGCAGCTTAGTCCACTCCCTTCAGTTCTTC. It encodes CASSLVHSLQFF.

In its sample, this clonotype was seen once. The genes are TRBV10-3 and TRBJ2-7; 14 positions agree with TRBD2. CDR1 is ENHRY and CDR2 is SYGVKD in the germline V gene. With 0 bases clipped from V and 5 bases from J, the junction kept 3 bases outside the gene matches. The CDR3 is made up of 16 amino acids. CDR3 sequence reads: CAISESMGLAGDEQYF. CDR3 DNA sequence: TGTGCCATCAGTGAGTCGATGGGACTAGCGGGAGACGAGCAGTACTTC.

There are many counts of this clonotype. The chain couples TRBV20-1 to TRBJ2-1; D not resolved. V lost 2 bases to trimming and J lost 9 bases, with 11 bases between them. Germline V gene data show CDR1 as DFQATT and CDR2 as SNEGSKA (reference sequence). CDR3 size: 12 residues. Here the CDR3 DNA reads TGCAGTGCTAGACTTTCTAAGGTTGAGCAGTTCTTC. It yields the protein CSARLSKVEQFF.

The sample holds a few counts of this clonotype. This chain uses TRBV3-1 with TRBJ1-1; a possible D gene is TRBD1 (5 bases). V was clipped by 4 bases and J by 6 bases, with 21 bases between them. Germline V gives CDR1 LGHDT, CDR2 YNNKEL (reference sequence). This CDR3 has 16 amino acids. DNA of the CDR3: TGTGCCAGCAGCCTCGGAAGTGCGGGGGATGGGGCTGAAGCTTTCTTT. Translated, it gives CASSLGSAGDGAEAFF.

This clonotype was detected only a few times. The V and J genes are TRBV9 and TRBJ2-5, with D perhaps assigned TRBD1 or TRBD2 (5 bases each). Deletions cut 0 bases from V and 0 bases from J, with 6 bases between. Germline-derived CDR1 and CDR2 are SGDLS and YYNGEE. This CDR3 is 14 amino acids long. CDR3 DNA: TGTGCCAGCAGCGTAGGGGGGAACCAAGAGACCCAGTACTTC. It encodes CASSVGGNQETQYF.

The chain links TRBV20-1 to TRBJ2-7; D ambiguous. The germline CDR1 and CDR2 sequences are DFQATT and SNEGSKA (reference sequence). The CDR3 has 13 amino acids. V gave up 7 bases and J gave up 3 bases, with 16 bases separating them. DNA of the CDR3: TGCAGTGTTGTCCAGGAGAGCCGCTACGAGCAGTACTTC. Amino acids: CSVVQESRYEQYF.

The V gene is TRBV25-1, the J gene TRBJ1-5; weak D call: TRBD1 (5 bases). Trimming pared 5 bases from V and 7 bases from J, leaving 12 bases between. The CDR3 is 13 residues long. Germline CDR1 reads MGHDK; CDR2 reads SYGVNS. CDR3 region: CASSKEGFQPQHF. In DNA form, the CDR3 reads TGTGCCAGCAGTAAGGAGGGGTTCCAGCCCCAGCATTTT.

This chain uses TRBV6-1 with TRBJ2-1; TRBD1 or TRBD2 may be the D gene (7 bases each). This CDR3 has 16 residues. Germline V gene lookup returns CDR1 MNHNS and CDR2 SASEGT. With 5 bases removed from V and 0 bases from J, the gap between germline ends came to 14 bases. CDR3 amino acids: CASSKGAGDSYNEQFF. CDR3 nucleotide sequence: TGTGCCAGCAGTAAGGGGGCGGGAGACTCCTACAATGAGCAGTTCTTC.

This chain links TRBV6-1 with TRBJ1-2; TRBD1 agrees at 10 bases. This CDR3 is 13 amino acids long. J lost 4 bases, V lost 10 bases, and 6 bases had no gene match. Germline V gives CDR1 MNHNS, CDR2 SASEGT. CDR3 DNA sequence: TGTGCCACACGGGACAGGGGACTCTATGGCTACACCTTC. This encodes CATRDRGLYGYTF.

This clonotype was seen only a few times. This sequence joins TRBV5-5 and TRBJ2-3; D might be TRBD1 or TRBD2, each matching 5 bases. V lost 4 bases and J 3 bases, leaving 12 bases between the germline ends. This CDR3 spans 14 amino acids. Germline V lookup: CDR1 SGHKS, CDR2 YYEKEE (reference sequence). The DNA for the CDR3 is TGTGCCAGCAGCGGCGTGGGGGAGACAGATACGCAGTATTTT. Protein sequence: CASSGVGETDTQYF.

There are many counts of this clonotype. The chain joins TRBV7-9 to TRBJ1-1; D is ambiguous. Trimming took off 0 bases at V and 8 bases at J, with 7 bases between the two ends. From germline, CDR1 is SEHNR and CDR2 FQNEAQ (reference sequence). The CDR3 runs 12 residues. The CDR3 DNA is TGTGCCAGCAGCTTAGCGCGGGGAGAAGCTTTCTTT. Translation: CASSLARGEAFF.